This passage covers 6 T cell receptor beta chains from one sample sequenced in a study. TCRdb itself ran the 5' RACE reads through MiXCR, one entry per CDR3 protein. The table has approximately 42,000 distinct CDR3 sequences, about 29% seen once; the top ten hold about 3.7%. Input material: memory CD4+ T cells sorted from a lymph node. Subset of the sample: memory CD4+ T cells, CD4+CD45RO+CD25-. All receptors come from a female donor with breast cancer.

This clonotype was seen a handful of times. The rearrangement links TRBV12-3 or TRBV12-4 to TRBJ2-1, with TRBD2 matching 10 bases. The CDR3 runs 17 residues. Trimming removed 5 bases from V and 4 bases from J; junction bases left unmatched: 11. CDR3 residues: CASSRSGRGSFYNEQFF. Here the CDR3 DNA reads TGTGCCAGCAGTCGGAGCGGGAGGGGCTCCTTTTACAATGAGCAGTTCTTC.

This clonotype was counted between two and nine times. The rearrangement links TRBV7-2 to TRBJ2-1; TRBD1 aligns across 9 bases. The CDR3 is made up of 15 amino acids. The ends lost 6 bases at V and 0 bases at J; junction bases unmatched: 3. Germline V gene sequence: CDR1 SGHTA, CDR2 FQGNSA. The CDR3 sequence: CASRTDRGSYNEQFF. CDR3 bases: TGTGCCAGCAGAACGGACAGGGGCTCCTACAATGAGCAGTTCTTC.

With respect to this clonotype: The conserved phenylalanine or tryptophan normally closing the CDR3 is absent here, so this likely arose from a read error. This rearrangement joins TRBV5-1 to TRBJ2-3; 9 positions agree with TRBD2. The trim removed 0 bases at V and 5 bases at J, leaving 7 bases unmatched. The CDR3 totals 16 residues. The germline V gene has CDR1 SGHRS and CDR2 YFSETQ. CDR3 in amino acids: CASSLALAGTIDTQYL. The CDR3 DNA reads as TGCGCCAGCAGCTTGGCCCTAGCGGGGACCATAGATACGCAGTATTTA.

Notes on this clonotype: One junction end disagrees with the germline gene, perhaps due to a read error. This chain links TRBV5-1 with TRBJ2-5; D may be TRBD1 (6 bases). The germline V gene has CDR1 SGHRS and CDR2 YFSETQ. CDR3 size: 16 residues. Here the CDR3 DNA reads TGCGCCAGCAGCTTGGCCGTGGGTGGGGGACAAGAGGCCCAGTACTTC. It encodes CASSLAVGGGQEAQYF.

In the case of this clonotype: An end of the junction differs from the germline gene, which may be a read error. This chain joins TRBV9 and TRBJ2-1; 12 bases are shared with TRBD2. The germline gives CDR1 SGDLS, CDR2 YYNGEE. The CDR3 totals 17 residues. CDR3 region: CASSASGTSGYYSEQFF. In DNA, the CDR3 is TGTGCCAGCAGCGCCTCCGGGACTAGCGGGTACTACAGTGAGCAGTTCTTC.

This clonotype was seen a handful of times. The V and J genes are TRBV20-1 and TRBJ2-1; 15 positions match TRBD2. V was clipped by 1 base and J by 4 bases; unmatched bases: 20. CDR1 is DFQATT, CDR2 SNEGSKA, per germline (reference sequence). The CDR3 consists of 22 residues. CDR3: CSARAPAPGTSGGSWGYNEQFF. CDR3 bases: TGCAGTGCTAGAGCTCCAGCACCGGGGACTAGCGGGGGGAGTTGGGGTTACAATGAGCAGTTCTTC.